One and the same sample provided the 23 T cell receptor beta chains below, sequenced in a study of cytomegalovirus exposure and HLA in healthy donors. In the PCR, 60 Vbeta and 13 Jbeta primers were used. Clones were sequenced by immunoSEQ multiplex PCR, and TCRdb holds only the in-frame ones, with some missing. Of some 130,000 clones in the sample, approximately 80% are singletons; the top ten hold approximately 1.4%. Sample: PBMCs. These receptor sequences come from a woman between 40 and 55 years old in good health and CMV-seronegative.

This clone was recorded once. CDR3 bases: TGTGCCAGCAGGATCAGTCGCAACACTGAAGCTTTCTTT. The encoded protein is CASRISRNTEAFF. This chain links TRBV2 with TRBJ1-1; D is unresolved. Trimming cost V 6 bases and J 2 bases, with 10 bases left between them. This CDR3 comprises 13 residues. Per the germline V gene, CDR1 is SNHLY and CDR2 is FYNNEI.

The chain combines TRBV7-9 with TRBJ1-2; 8 bases line up with TRBD1. The V gene end was trimmed by 5 bases and the J gene end by 0 bases; junction bases not matched to a gene: 5. CDR1 SEHNR and CDR2 FQNEAQ come from the germline V gene (reference sequence). The CDR3 spans 15 residues. The CDR3 region has the DNA TGTGCCAGCAGCCCGGACAGGGCATCTAACTATGGCTACACCTTC. Amino acids: CASSPDRASNYGYTF.

The chain combines TRBV30 with TRBJ2-4, with D tentatively TRBD1 (6 bases). From germline, CDR1 is GTSNPN and CDR2 SVGIG (reference sequence). Trimming shortened V by 4 bases and J by 0 bases, and 10 bases separated the two germline ends. The CDR3 covers 14 residues. The CDR3 DNA reads as TGTGCCTGGACTGAGGGGGTAGCCAAAAACATTCAGTACTTC. It codes for CAWTEGVAKNIQYF.

The rearrangement joins TRBV13 to TRBJ2-3, with a possible D match to TRBD2 (6 bases). The V gene lost 5 bases and the J gene lost 2 bases, with 14 bases spanning the gap. The CDR3 is 15 amino acids. Germline CDR1 is PRHDT and CDR2 is FYEKMQ (reference sequence). CDR3 in DNA: TGTGCCAGCAGCCCCCGACTAGATCTCACAGATACGCAGTATTTT. Translation: CASSPRLDLTDTQYF.

The chain couples TRBV5-6 to TRBJ1-2, with TRBD1 matching over 8 bases. Germline CDR1 is SGHDT and CDR2 is YYEEEE. J was trimmed by 8 bases and V by 4 bases; bases with no gene match: 7. This CDR3 contains 13 residues. The CDR3 nucleotides are TGTGCCAGCAGCCAAAACAGGGGGGACGGCTACACCTTC. It specifies CASSQNRGDGYTF.

The genes are TRBV18 and TRBJ1-2; D unclear. The V gene lost 2 bases and the J gene lost 0 bases, with 10 bases spanning the gap. The CDR3 consists of 15 residues. Germline CDR1 reads KGHSH; CDR2 reads LQKENI. This chain's CDR3 is CASSPSLQTNYGYTF. Here the CDR3 DNA reads TGTGCCAGCTCACCATCGCTACAGACTAACTATGGCTACACCTTC.

The chain has TRBV29-1 and TRBJ1-4, with 8 bases aligning to TRBD1. J lost 6 bases, V lost 4 bases, and 10 bases had no gene match. The CDR3 sequence is 15 residues long. CDR1 SQVTM and CDR2 ANQGSEA come from the germline V gene. The CDR3 DNA follows: TGCAGCGTTGCGGGACAGGCCAACTTACATGAAAAACTGTTTTTT. Translation: CSVAGQANLHEKLFF.

This clone has more than one count but fewer than ten. The chain carries TRBV6-5 and TRBJ1-1, with D possibly TRBD1 on 6 matching bases. The germline gives CDR1 MNHEY, CDR2 SVGAGI. V was pared by 6 bases and J by 0 bases, with 11 bases between. The CDR3 is made up of 14 amino acids. CDR3 residues: CASRNRAVNTEAFF. Written as DNA, the CDR3 is TGTGCCAGCAGAAACAGGGCGGTGAACACTGAAGCTTTCTTT.

This sequence joins TRBV5-4 and TRBJ1-1; 9 bases are a match to TRBD1. The CDR3 runs to 14 residues. V was clipped by 4 bases and J by 5 bases; unmatched bases: 6. Germline loops: CDR1 SGHNT, CDR2 YYREEE (reference sequence). The CDR3 is CASSKGDRVTEAFF. The CDR3 nucleotides are TGTGCCAGCAGCAAAGGGGACAGGGTGACTGAAGCTTTCTTT. The variable domain in full, with the rest retrieved from reference TRBV5-4 and TRBJ1-1, is ETGVTQSPTHLIKTRGQQVTLRCSSQSGHNTVSWYQQALGQGPQFIFQYYREEENGRGNFPPRFSGLQFPNYSSELNVNALELDDSALYLCASSKGDRVTEAFFGQGTRLTVV.

The V and J genes are TRBV29-1 and TRBJ1-1; 10 nucleotides align to TRBD1. V dropped 4 bases and J dropped 0; count of bases not matched to a gene: 8. This CDR3 contains 16 residues. In germline, CDR1 is SQVTM, CDR2 ANQGSEA. The CDR3, as DNA: TGCAGCGTTGGAGGGACAGGGGCCCTTATGAACACTGAAGCTTTCTTT. Its translation is CSVGGTGALMNTEAFF. The whole variable domain, filled in from reference TRBV29-1 and TRBJ1-1, reads SAVISQKPSRDICQRGTSLTIQCQVDSQVTMMFWYRQQPGQSLTLIATANQGSEATYESGFVIDKFPISRPNLTFSTLTVSNMSPEDSSIYLCSVGGTGALMNTEAFFGQGTRLTVV.

The chain combines TRBV4-3 with TRBJ1-1; D is undetermined. The V and J ends lost 1 base and 0 bases respectively, with 12 bases between them. This CDR3 has 16 residues. The germline CDR1 and CDR2 sequences are LGHNA and YSLEER. CDR3 residues: CASSQGTGFMNTEAFF. CDR3 sequence (DNA): TGCGCCAGCAGCCAAGGTACGGGGTTCATGAACACTGAAGCTTTCTTT.

The V gene is TRBV19, the J gene TRBJ2-3; 7 bases map to TRBD1. The CDR3 extends over 14 amino acids. V trimming: 3 bases; J trimming: 4 bases; junction bases outside the gene matches: 4. The germline V gene encodes CDR1 LNHDA and CDR2 SQIVND (reference sequence). Here the CDR3 DNA reads TGTGCCAGTAGTATGAACAGGGGCGCAGATACGCAGTATTTT. It is translated as CASSMNRGADTQYF.

The CDR3 region is CASSTLGTSGGKDTQYF. The CDR3 DNA is TGTGCCAGCAGCACCCTAGGGACTAGCGGGGGAAAGGATACGCAGTATTTT. The chain has TRBV7-9 and TRBJ2-3; 14 bases match TRBD2. V shed 5 bases and J 6 bases; nucleotides not matched to a gene: 10. This CDR3 is 17 amino acids long. Germline V gene sequence: CDR1 SEHNR, CDR2 FQNEAQ (reference sequence).

The chain links TRBV28 to TRBJ1-4; possibly TRBD1 for D (6 bases). The CDR3 loop spans 14 amino acids. With 6 bases removed from V and 3 bases from J, the gap between germline ends came to 11 bases. Germline loops: CDR1 MDHEN, CDR2 SYDVKM. The CDR3 DNA follows: TGTGCCAGCAGCTCGTCAGGGGCTAATGAAAAACTGTTTTTT. Its translation: CASSSSGANEKLFF.

This clone was seen a few times. The rearrangement links TRBV21-1 to TRBJ2-4; the table assigns TRBD1, which was not confirmed against the DNA. TRBV21-1 is designated a pseudogene. The length of the CDR3 is 16 residues. CDR3: CASSKNRQLAKNIQYF. The CDR3 DNA is TGTGCCAGCAGCAAGAACAGGCAGCTAGCCAAAAACATTCAGTACTTC.

This clone was counted between two and nine times. The chain links TRBV6-5 to TRBJ1-1; D not certain. CDR1 is MNHEY, CDR2 SVGAGI, per germline. The CDR3 length is 13 residues. Trimming stripped 4 bases from V and 6 bases from J, with 12 bases between. CDR3 residues: CASSFRGGSEAFF. As DNA, the CDR3 is TGTGCCAGCAGTTTTCGGGGTGGGTCTGAAGCTTTCTTT.

The chain employs TRBV2 and TRBJ1-5, with D uncertain. The CDR3 runs 13 residues. V lost 11 bases and J lost 0, with 11 bases in between. The germline V gene has CDR1 SNHLY and CDR2 FYNNEI. CDR3 sequence: CASAVYSNQPQHF. CDR3 DNA sequence: TGTGCCTCCGCGGTCTATAGCAATCAGCCCCAGCATTTT.

The gene calls are TRBV6-1 and TRBJ1-6; TRBD1 is a possible D gene (6 bases). The CDR3 is 15 amino acids. V shed 5 bases and J shed 7 bases, with 15 bases lying between them. Germline V gene data show CDR1 as MNHNS and CDR2 as SASEGT. CDR3: CASSTRTEPNSPLHF. CDR3 bases: TGTGCCAGCAGTACTCGGACAGAACCAAATTCACCCCTCCACTTT.

This clone appeared once. The chain carries TRBV20-1 and TRBJ2-1; 8 bases align to TRBD2. The CDR3 consists of 11 residues. The J segment lost 10 bases and the V segment lost 6 bases, leaving 5 bases of the junction unmatched. Germline V gene sequence: CDR1 DFQATT, CDR2 SNEGSKA (reference sequence). CDR3 in amino acids: CSASRGGEQFF. The CDR3 bases are TGCAGTGCCAGCCGGGGGGGGGAGCAGTTCTTC.

The rearrangement uses TRBV30 and TRBJ2-7; 10 bases are shared with TRBD1. V shed 2 bases and J 3 bases; nucleotides not matched to a gene: 4. The length of the CDR3 is 14 residues. Looked up from germline, CDR1 is GTSNPN and CDR2 is SVGIG (reference sequence). The CDR3: CAWSQDRGFYEQYF. The CDR3 coding sequence is TGTGCCTGGAGTCAGGACAGGGGGTTCTACGAGCAGTACTTC.

This rearrangement joins TRBV6-6 to TRBJ2-2; 12 nucleotides line up with TRBD2. In germline, CDR1 is MNHNY, CDR2 SVGAGI (reference sequence). Losses at the gene ends were 0 bases for V and 6 bases for J; bases not matched to a gene: 2. The CDR3 extends over 16 amino acids. CDR3 in amino acids: CASSYSASGGAGELFF. In DNA, the CDR3 is TGTGCCAGCAGTTACTCTGCTAGCGGGGGGGCCGGGGAGCTGTTTTTT.

The chain couples TRBV28 to TRBJ1-2; 8 nucleotides align to TRBD1. V lost 6 bases and J lost 7; bases outside the gene matches: 4. From germline, CDR1 is MDHEN and CDR2 SYDVKM. This CDR3 contains 12 residues. The CDR3 region is CASRYRGGGYTF. CDR3 nucleotide sequence: TGTGCCAGCAGATACAGGGGGGGTGGCTACACCTTC.

The chain links TRBV9 to TRBJ2-5; 11 bases are shared with TRBD2. The J segment lost 5 bases and the V segment lost 2 bases, leaving 8 bases of the junction unmatched. Germline V gene data show CDR1 as SGDLS and CDR2 as YYNGEE. This CDR3 contains 16 residues. CDR3 in DNA: TGTGCCAGCAGCGTTGAAGTAGCGGGGGGGCGGGAGACCCAGTACTTC. Translating gives CASSVEVAGGRETQYF.